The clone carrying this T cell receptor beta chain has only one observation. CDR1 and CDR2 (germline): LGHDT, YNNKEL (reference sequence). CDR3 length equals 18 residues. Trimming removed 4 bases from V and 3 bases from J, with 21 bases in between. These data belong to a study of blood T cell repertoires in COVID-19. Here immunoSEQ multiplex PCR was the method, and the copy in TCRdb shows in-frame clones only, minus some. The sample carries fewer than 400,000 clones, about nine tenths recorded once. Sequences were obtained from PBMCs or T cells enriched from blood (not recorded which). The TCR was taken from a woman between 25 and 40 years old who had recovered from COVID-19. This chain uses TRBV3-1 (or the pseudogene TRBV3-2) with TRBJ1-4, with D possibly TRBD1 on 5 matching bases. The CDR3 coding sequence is TGTGCCAGCAGCCCCACCTTGGGGCACAGTATATCTAATGAAAAACTGTTTTTT. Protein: CASSPTLGHSISNEKLFF.